This note documents a single T cell receptor (beta chain) sequence. Its target is not known. Germline values: CDR1 SGHKS, CDR2 YYEKEE (reference sequence). CDR3 size: 16 residues. Researchers ran the PCR with 60 Vbeta and 13 Jbeta primers. Authors' methods: Per a later analysis, the number of unique TCR beta chains was about 80 million, of which some 10 million were shared. Profiling relied on immunoSEQ multiplex PCR, and the TCRdb table lists in-frame clones only, not all of them. V, J and clone size are those of that table, while D and trimming were read from the DNA. This table holds fewer than 150,000 clones, 82% found once. The record originates from a study of cytomegalovirus exposure and HLA in healthy donors. The study's findings and limits: Being indistinguishable, some V segments were excluded, TRBV6-2 and TRBV6-3 among them. Reportedly, TCR beta sequences accurately predicted HLA-A and HLA-B alleles in most subjects. The listing of 160 or so TCR beta chains classed them as cytomegalovirus-associated.

The sequencing sample was made of PBMCs. V is TRBV5-5 and J is TRBJ2-5, with D possibly matching TRBD2 (6 bases). The DNA end is a closer match to TRBJ2-7, so the J assignment may be wrong. The sequence came from a male donor in good health and CMV-seronegative. The CDR3 reads CASSFQGRTIYYEQYF. The CDR3 region has the DNA TGTGCCAGCAGCTTCCAAGGACGGACTATCTACTACGAGCAGTACTTC.